This T cell receptor (beta chain) was recovered during a study of blood T cell repertoires in COVID-19. Across the whole study: COVID-19 samples from acute and convalescent phases originated in the United States, Italy and Spain.

CDR3 size: 16 residues. Germline V gene lookup returns CDR1 LGHDT and CDR2 YNNKEL (reference sequence). V was trimmed by 5 bases and J by 0 bases, leaving 13 bases between them. Sequencing was performed with immunoSEQ multiplex PCR; in TCRdb, only in-frame clones are kept and a portion is missing. The sample has 180,000 or so clones, roughly 82% seen once. The sequencing sample was made of peripheral blood. The chain recombines TRBV3-1 (or the pseudogene TRBV3-2) with TRBJ2-2, with D tentatively TRBD1 (6 bases). The origin of this receptor is a woman aged 70-85 years with acute or convalescent COVID-19. Here the CDR3 DNA reads TGTGCCAGCAGCTTGGGGGCAGGGGCGAACACCGGGGAGCTGTTTTTT. Its translation: CASSLGAGANTGELFF.